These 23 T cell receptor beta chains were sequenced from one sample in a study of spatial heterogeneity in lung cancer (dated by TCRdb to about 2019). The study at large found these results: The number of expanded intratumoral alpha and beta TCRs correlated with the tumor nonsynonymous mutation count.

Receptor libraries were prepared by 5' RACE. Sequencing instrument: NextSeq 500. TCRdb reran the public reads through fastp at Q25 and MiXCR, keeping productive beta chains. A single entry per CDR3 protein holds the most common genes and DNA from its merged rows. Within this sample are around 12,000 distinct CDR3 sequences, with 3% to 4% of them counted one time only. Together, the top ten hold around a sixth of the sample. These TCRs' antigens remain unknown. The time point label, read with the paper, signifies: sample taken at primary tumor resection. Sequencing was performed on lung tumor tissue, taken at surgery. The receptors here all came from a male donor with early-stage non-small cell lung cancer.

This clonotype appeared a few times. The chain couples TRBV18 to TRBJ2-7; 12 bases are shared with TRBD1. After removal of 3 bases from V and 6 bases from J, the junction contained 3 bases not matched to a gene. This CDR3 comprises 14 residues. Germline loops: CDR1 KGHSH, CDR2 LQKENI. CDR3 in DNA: TGTGCCAGCTCACCGGGACAGGGGGCTGCCGAGCAGTACTTC. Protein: CASSPGQGAAEQYF.

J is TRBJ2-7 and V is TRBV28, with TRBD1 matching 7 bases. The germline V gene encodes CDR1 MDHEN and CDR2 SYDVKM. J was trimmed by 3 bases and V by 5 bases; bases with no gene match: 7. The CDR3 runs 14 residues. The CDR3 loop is CASSLTGVNYEQYF. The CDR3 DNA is TGTGCCAGCAGTCTTACAGGGGTAAACTACGAGCAGTACTTC.

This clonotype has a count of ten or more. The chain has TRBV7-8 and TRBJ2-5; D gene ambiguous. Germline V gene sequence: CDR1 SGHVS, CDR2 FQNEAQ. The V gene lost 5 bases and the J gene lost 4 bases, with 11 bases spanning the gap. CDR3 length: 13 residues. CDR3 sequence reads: CASSRGLVETQYF. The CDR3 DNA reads TGTGCCAGCAGCCGAGGTTTGGTAGAGACCCAGTACTTC. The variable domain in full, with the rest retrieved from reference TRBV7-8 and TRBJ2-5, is GAGVSQSPRYKVAKRGQDVALRCDPISGHVSLFWYQQALGQGPEFLTYFQNEAQLDKSGLPSDRFFAERPEGSVSTLKIQRTQQEDSAVYLCASSRGLVETQYFGPGTRLLVL.

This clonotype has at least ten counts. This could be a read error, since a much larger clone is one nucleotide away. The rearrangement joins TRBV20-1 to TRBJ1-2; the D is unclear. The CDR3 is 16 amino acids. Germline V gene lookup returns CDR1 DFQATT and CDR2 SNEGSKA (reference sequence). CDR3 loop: CSARALFAVTNYGDTF. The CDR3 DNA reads TGCAGTGCTAGAGCTTTGTTCGCGGTGACGAACTATGGCGACACCTTC.

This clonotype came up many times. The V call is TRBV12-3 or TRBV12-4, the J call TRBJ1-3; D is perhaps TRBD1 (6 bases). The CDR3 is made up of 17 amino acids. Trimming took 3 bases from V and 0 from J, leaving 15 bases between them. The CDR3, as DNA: TGTGCCAGCAGTTTGGAAATAGGGGGGTTCTCTGGAAACACCATATATTTT. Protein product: CASSLEIGGFSGNTIYF.

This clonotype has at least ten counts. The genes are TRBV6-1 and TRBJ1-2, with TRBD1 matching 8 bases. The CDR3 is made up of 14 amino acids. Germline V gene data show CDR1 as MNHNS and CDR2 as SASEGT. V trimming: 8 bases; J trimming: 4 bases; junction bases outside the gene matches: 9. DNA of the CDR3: TGTGCCAGCCAATCGGACAGGGAGGGCTATGGCTACACCTTC. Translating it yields CASQSDREGYGYTF.

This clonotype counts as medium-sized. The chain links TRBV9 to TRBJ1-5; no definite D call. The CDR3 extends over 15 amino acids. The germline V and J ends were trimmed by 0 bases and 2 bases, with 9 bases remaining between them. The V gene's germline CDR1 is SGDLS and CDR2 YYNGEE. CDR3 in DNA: TGTGCCAGCAGCGTAGGAGTAGTGGGCAATCAGCCCCAGCATTTT. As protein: CASSVGVVGNQPQHF.

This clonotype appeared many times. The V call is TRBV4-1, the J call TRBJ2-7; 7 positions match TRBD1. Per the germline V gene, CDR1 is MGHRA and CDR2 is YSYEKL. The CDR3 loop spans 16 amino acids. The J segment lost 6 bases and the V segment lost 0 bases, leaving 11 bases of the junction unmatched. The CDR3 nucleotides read TGCGCCAGCAGCCAAGAGGCCACAGGGGTCGTCCGCGAGCAGTACTTC. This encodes CASSQEATGVVREQYF.

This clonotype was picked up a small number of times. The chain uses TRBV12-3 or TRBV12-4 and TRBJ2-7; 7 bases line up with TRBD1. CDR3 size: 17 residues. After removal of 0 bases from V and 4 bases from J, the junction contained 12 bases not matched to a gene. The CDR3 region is CASSLASAQGQIYEQYF. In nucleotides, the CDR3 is TGTGCCAGCAGTTTAGCCTCGGCCCAGGGACAGATTTACGAGCAGTACTTC.

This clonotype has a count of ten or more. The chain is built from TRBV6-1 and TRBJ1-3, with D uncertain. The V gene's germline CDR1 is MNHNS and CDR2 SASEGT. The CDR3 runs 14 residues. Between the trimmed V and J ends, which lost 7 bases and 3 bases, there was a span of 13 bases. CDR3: CASTIDIGGNTIYF. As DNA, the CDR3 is TGTGCCAGCACCATCGACATAGGTGGAAACACCATATATTTT.

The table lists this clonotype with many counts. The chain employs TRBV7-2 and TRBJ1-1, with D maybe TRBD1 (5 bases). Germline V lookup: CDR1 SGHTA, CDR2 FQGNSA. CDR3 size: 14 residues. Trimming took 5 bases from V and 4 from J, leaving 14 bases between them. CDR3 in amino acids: CASSPQSGGTEAFF. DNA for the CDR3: TGTGCCAGCAGCCCCCAATCGGGGGGCACTGAAGCTTTCTTT.

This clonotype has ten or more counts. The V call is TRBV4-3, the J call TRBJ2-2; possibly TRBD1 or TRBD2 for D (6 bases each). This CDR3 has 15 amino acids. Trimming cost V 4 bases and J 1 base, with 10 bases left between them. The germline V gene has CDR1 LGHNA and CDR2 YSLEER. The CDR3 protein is CASSPGAKNTGELFF. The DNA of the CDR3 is TGCGCCAGCAGCCCGGGGGCAAAGAACACCGGGGAGCTGTTTTTT.

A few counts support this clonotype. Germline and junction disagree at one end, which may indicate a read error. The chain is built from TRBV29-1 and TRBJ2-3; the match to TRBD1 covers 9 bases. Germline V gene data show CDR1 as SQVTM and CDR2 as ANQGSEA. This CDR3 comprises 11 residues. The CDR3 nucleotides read TGCAGCGTTACACGGGACAGGGTAAAGGATTTT. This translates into CSVTRDRVKDF.

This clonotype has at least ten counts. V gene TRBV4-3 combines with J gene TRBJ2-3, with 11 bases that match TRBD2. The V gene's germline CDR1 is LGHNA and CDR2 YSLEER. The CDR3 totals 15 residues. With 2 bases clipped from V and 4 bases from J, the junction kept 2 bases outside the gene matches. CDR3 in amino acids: CASSQLAGGADTQYF. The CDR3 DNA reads TGCGCCAGCAGCCAACTAGCGGGGGGAGCAGATACGCAGTATTTT.

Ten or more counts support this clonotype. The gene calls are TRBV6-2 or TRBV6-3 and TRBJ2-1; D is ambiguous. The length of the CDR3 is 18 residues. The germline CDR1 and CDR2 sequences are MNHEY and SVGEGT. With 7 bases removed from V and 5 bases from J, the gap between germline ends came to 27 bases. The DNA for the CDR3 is TGTGCCAGCACCCAAAGCCTTTTCTCCTCCGGGCCGCACAATGAGCAGTTCTTC. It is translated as CASTQSLFSSGPHNEQFF.

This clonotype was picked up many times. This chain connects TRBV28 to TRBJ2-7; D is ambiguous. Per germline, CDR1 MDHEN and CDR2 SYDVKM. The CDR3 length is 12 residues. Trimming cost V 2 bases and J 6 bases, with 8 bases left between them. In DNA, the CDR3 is TGTGCCAGCAGTTTACAGGACCCCGAGCAGTACTTC. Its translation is CASSLQDPEQYF.

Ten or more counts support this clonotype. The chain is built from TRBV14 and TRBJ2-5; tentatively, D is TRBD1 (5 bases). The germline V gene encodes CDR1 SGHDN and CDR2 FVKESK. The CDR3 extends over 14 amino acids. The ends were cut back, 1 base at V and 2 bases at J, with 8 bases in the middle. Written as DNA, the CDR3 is TGTGCCAGCAGCCAAGGACAGATACAAGAGACCCAGTACTTC. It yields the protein CASSQGQIQETQYF.

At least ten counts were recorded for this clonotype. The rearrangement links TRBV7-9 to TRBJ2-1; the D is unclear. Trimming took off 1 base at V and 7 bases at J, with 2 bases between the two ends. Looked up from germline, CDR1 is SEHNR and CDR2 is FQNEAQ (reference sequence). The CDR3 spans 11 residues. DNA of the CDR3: TGTGCCAGCAGCTTAGTGAATGAGCAGTTCTTC. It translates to CASSLVNEQFF. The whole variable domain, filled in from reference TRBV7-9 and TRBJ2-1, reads DTGVSQNPRHKITKRGQNVTFRCDPISEHNRLYWYRQTLGQGPEFLTYFQNEAQLEKSRLLSDRFSAERPKGSFSTLEIQRTEQGDSAMYLCASSLVNEQFFGPGTRLTVL.

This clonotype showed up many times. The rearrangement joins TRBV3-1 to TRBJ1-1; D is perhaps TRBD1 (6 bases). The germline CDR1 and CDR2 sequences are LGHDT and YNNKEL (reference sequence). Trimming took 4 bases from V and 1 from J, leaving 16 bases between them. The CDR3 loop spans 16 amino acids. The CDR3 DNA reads TGTGCCAGCAGCCCAATAATGGGGGCATCGAACACTGAAGCTTTCTTT. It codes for CASSPIMGASNTEAFF.

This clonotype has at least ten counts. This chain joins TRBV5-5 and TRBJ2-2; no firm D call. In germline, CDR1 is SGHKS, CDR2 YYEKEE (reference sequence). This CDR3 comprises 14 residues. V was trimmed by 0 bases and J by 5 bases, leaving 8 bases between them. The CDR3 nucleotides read TGTGCCAGCAGCTTGGGAGGTGGAACCGGGGAGCTGTTTTTT. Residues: CASSLGGGTGELFF.

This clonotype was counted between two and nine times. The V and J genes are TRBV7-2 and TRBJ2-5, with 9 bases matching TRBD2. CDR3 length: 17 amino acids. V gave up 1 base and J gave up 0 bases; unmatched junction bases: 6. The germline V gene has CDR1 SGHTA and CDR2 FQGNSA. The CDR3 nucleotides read TGTGCCAGCAGCTTAGTCTTCCTAGCGGGGTACCAAGAGACCCAGTACTTC. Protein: CASSLVFLAGYQETQYF. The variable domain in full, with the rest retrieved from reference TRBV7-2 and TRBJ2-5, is GAGVSQSPSNKVTEKGKDVELRCDPISGHTALYWYRQSLGQGLEFLIYFQGNSAPDKSGLPSDRFSAERTGGSVSTLTIQRTQQEDSAVYLCASSLVFLAGYQETQYFGPGTRLLVL.

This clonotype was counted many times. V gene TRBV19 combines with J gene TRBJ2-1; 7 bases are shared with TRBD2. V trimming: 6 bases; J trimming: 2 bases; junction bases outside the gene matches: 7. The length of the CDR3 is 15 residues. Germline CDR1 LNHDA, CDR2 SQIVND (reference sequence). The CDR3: CASSLLASTYNEQFF. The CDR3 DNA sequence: TGTGCCAGTAGCCTACTAGCGTCCACCTACAATGAGCAGTTCTTC.

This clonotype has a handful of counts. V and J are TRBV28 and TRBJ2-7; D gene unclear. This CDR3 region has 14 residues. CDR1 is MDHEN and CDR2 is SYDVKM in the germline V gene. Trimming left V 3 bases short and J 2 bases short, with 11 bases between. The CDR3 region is CASSFMPVTYEQYF. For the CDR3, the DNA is TGTGCCAGCAGTTTTATGCCCGTAACCTACGAGCAGTACTTC.